This T cell receptor beta chain came from a study of blood T cell repertoires in COVID-19 (dated by TCRdb to the early 2020s). Regarding the study in general: Samples covering the acute and convalescent phases of COVID-19 were provided by collaborators in the United States, Italy and Spain. The material from the prospective study consisted of cDNA or gDNA derived from T cells, B-cell-depleted T cells, or PBMCs. Subjects who had been exposed to COVID-19, were actively infected with it, or had recovered from it provided the deeply sampled blood TCRbeta repertoires that made up the dataset. The repertoires were released in a freely available public database intended as a resource for research on the immune response to SARS-CoV-2. Samples came from the ongoing ImmuneRACE study (first 160 participants) plus 1,254 subjects from 6 global collaborators. Sample metadata almost always included a de-identified subject ID, COVID-19 status, age in years and sex. Where available, HLA class I and class II types were taken from metadata supplied by the sample provider and were not determined by assay-based typing.

TCRbeta CDR3 regions were amplified from genomic DNA by means of the immunoSEQ Assay, a bias-controlled multiplex PCR. Concerning the study's data processing: Within the assay, amplification of reference gene primers was used to estimate how many nucleated cells each sample contained. To quantify the absolute abundance of each unique TCRbeta CDR3 rearrangement, sequence reads were collapsed and filtered. For each sample, productive Simpson clonality was calculated as the square root of Simpson's diversity index across productive rearrangements. TCRdb carries this immuneACCESS record with in-frame sequences only. Its versions omit some clonotypes, under half of them owing to an unresolved V gene in the studies checked, with the rest unexplained. For V, J and clone size, that table is used; D and trimming come from the DNA. Across this sample there are a few hundred thousand clones, with 80% to 85% seen only once. The ten most abundant clones make up approximately 3.2% of the sample.

V drops 0 bases and J drops 5 bases, leaving 14 bases in between. The CDR3 contains 16 residues, cysteine and phenylalanine counted. Just the 48-base CDR3 DNA is kept, in frame starting at base 1. Looking up the germline V gene yields CDR1 MNHNS and CDR2 SASEGT. Whole blood was collected in K2EDTA tubes by collaborating institutions according to the institutions' own protocols. For TCRbeta analysis, collaborator samples were shipped as frozen whole blood, as isolated PBMCs, or as DNA extracted from either sample type. To note about this clone: The clone's antigen remains unknown. Per-base quality was not reported, and no clone a single base away is much larger than it.

Here is what the overall study found, with its caveats: How much clinical and demographic metadata was included differed by source and by participant, and the metadata was provided uncurated.

The V gene is TRBV6-1 and the J gene is TRBJ1-5, with TRBD1 as a weak D call on 6 bases. Material: peripheral blood. The source of this sequence is a woman under 30 with acute or convalescent COVID-19. In nucleotide form, the sequence is TGTGCCAGCAGTGAAGCGATAGGGGACACCTATCAGCCCCAGCATTTT. Translation gives CASSEAIGDTYQPQHF.